The 23 T cell receptor beta chains reported below all come from one sample, sequenced in a study of cytomegalovirus exposure and HLA in healthy donors. Data came from immunoSEQ multiplex PCR; TCRdb stores just in-frame clones and leaves some out. The top ten clones hold about 6% of a sample with 90,000 to 150,000 clones, 70% to 90% of them seen once. The sequenced material came from PBMCs. All receptors derive from a woman between 18 and 29 years old in good health and CMV-seropositive.

This clone was recorded many times. This chain links TRBV6-1 with TRBJ2-5; 12 bases match TRBD2. Germline V gene data show CDR1 as MNHNS and CDR2 as SASEGT. There are 16 residues in the CDR3. The V gene end was trimmed by 0 bases and the J gene end by 4 bases; junction bases not matched to a gene: 3. This CDR3 is CASSEARLAGVETQYF. The CDR3 DNA reads as TGTGCCAGCAGTGAAGCAAGACTAGCGGGAGTAGAGACCCAGTACTTC.

The chain joins TRBV18 to TRBJ2-7, with TRBD2 matching 8 bases. V lost 4 bases to trimming and J lost 4 bases; unmatched junction nucleotides: 12. CDR3 size: 16 residues. Germline V gives CDR1 KGHSH, CDR2 LQKENI. The CDR3 DNA follows: TGTGCCAGCTCACTAACAGCGGGAGCATCCCCTTACGAGCAGTACTTC. Its protein product is CASSLTAGASPYEQYF.

The rearrangement links TRBV27 to TRBJ2-7; 12 bases fit TRBD1. This CDR3 is 15 amino acids long. The junction had 8 bases not matched to a gene; V was cut back by 6 bases and J by 5 bases. CDR1 is MNHEY, CDR2 SMNVEV, per germline (reference sequence). CDR3 sequence reads: CASRPGTGGGDEQYF. The DNA of the CDR3 is TGTGCCAGCAGACCCGGGACAGGGGGCGGCGACGAGCAGTACTTC.

The rearrangement joins TRBV2 to TRBJ2-2, with 9 bases identical to TRBD2. V lost 8 bases and J lost 2; bases outside the gene matches: 6. This CDR3 has 15 residues. Germline V CDR1 and CDR2: SNHLY, FYNNEI. The CDR3 sequence is CASRRGLANTGELFF. The CDR3 DNA reads TGTGCCAGCCGGCGGGGACTAGCCAACACCGGGGAGCTGTTTTTT.

In DNA, the CDR3 is TGCGCCAGCAGCGCGGGACTGTACAATGAGCAGTTCTTC. It yields the protein CASSAGLYNEQFF. V gene TRBV5-1 combines with J gene TRBJ2-1, with D maybe TRBD2 (6 bases). There are 13 residues in the CDR3. V was trimmed by 4 bases and J by 4 bases, leaving 9 bases between them. CDR1 and CDR2 from the germline V gene are SGHRS and YFSETQ.

The V and J genes are TRBV15 and TRBJ2-1, with 9 bases lining up with TRBD1. Looked up from germline, CDR1 is LNHNV and CDR2 is YYDKDF (reference sequence). V lost 5 bases and J lost 7; bases outside the gene matches: 9. The CDR3 runs to 15 residues. The CDR3 DNA reads TGTGCCACCAGCGAAACAGGGGGCACGGGGAATGAGCAGTTCTTC. Its protein product is CATSETGGTGNEQFF. Full variable domain (rest looked up from reference TRBV15 and TRBJ2-1): DAMVIQNPRYQVTQFGKPVTLSCSQTLNHNVMYWYQQKSSQAPKLLFHYYDKDFNNEADTPDNFQSRRPNTSFCFLDIRSPGLGDTAMYLCATSETGGTGNEQFFGPGTRLTVL.

This clone has more than one count but fewer than ten. The J gene is TRBJ2-1, the V gene TRBV19; no firm D call. The V end was cut by 7 bases, the J end by 0 bases, with 7 bases between. This CDR3 spans 13 amino acids. Germline V gene lookup returns CDR1 LNHDA and CDR2 SQIVND (reference sequence). This CDR3 is CASTRSSYNEQFF. For the CDR3, the DNA is TGTGCCAGTACGAGGTCCTCCTACAATGAGCAGTTCTTC.

The rearrangement joins TRBV10-3 to TRBJ1-2, with D uncertain. This CDR3 is 13 amino acids long. V lost 0 bases and J lost 8, with 10 bases in between. Germline loops: CDR1 ENHRY, CDR2 SYGVKD. For the CDR3, the DNA is TGTGCCATCAGTGAGTCGTCTATCCGGGGCTACACCTTC. Translated, it gives CAISESSIRGYTF.

The V gene is TRBV27, the J gene TRBJ1-5; D is ambiguous. The V and J ends lost 3 bases and 5 bases respectively, with 8 bases between them. The CDR3 loop spans 13 amino acids. Germline V gene lookup returns CDR1 MNHEY and CDR2 SMNVEV (reference sequence). The CDR3 here is CASSLYWHQPQHF. The CDR3 region has the DNA TGTGCCAGCAGTTTGTATTGGCATCAGCCCCAGCATTTT.

The chain is built from TRBV11-3 and TRBJ2-7; perhaps TRBD1 as D (6 bases). This CDR3 spans 16 amino acids. V lost 6 bases to trimming and J lost 0 bases, with 18 bases between them. Germline V gene lookup returns CDR1 SGHNT and CDR2 YENEEA. Here the CDR3 DNA reads TGTGCCAGCAGGGGGGCCGGACACGAGAGCTCCTACGAGCAGTACTTC. Translation gives CASRGAGHESSYEQYF.

The V and J genes are TRBV7-9 and TRBJ1-2; 11 bases fit TRBD1. CDR1 and CDR2 (germline): SEHNR, FQNEAQ (reference sequence). J lost 6 bases, V lost 5 bases, and 11 bases had no gene match. CDR3 length: 16 residues. In DNA, the CDR3 is TGTGCCAGCAGCCTGGGACAGGGGGAATTAATGAATGGCTACACCTTC. This translates into CASSLGQGELMNGYTF.

In this sample, this clone turned up once. The chain has TRBV4-1 and TRBJ2-3; TRBD2 agrees at 12 bases. The germline V gene encodes CDR1 MGHRA and CDR2 YSYEKL. The V gene end was trimmed by 0 bases and the J gene end by 3 bases; junction bases not matched to a gene: 4. The CDR3 sequence is 17 residues long. The CDR3 sequence is CASSQDSGLAGTDTQYF. CDR3 sequence (DNA): TGCGCCAGCAGCCAAGATAGCGGACTAGCGGGGACAGATACGCAGTATTTT.

The rearrangement uses TRBV7-9 and TRBJ1-4; the match to TRBD1 covers 9 bases. This CDR3 region has 12 residues. Trimming took 10 bases from V and 7 from J; bases not matched to a gene: 4. CDR1 and CDR2 from the germline V gene are SEHNR and FQNEAQ (reference sequence). The CDR3 bases are TGTGCCATACAGGGGGCCGGTGAAAAACTGTTTTTT. It is translated as CAIQGAGEKLFF.

This rearrangement joins TRBV5-4 to TRBJ2-3, with D perhaps matching TRBD2 (5 bases). The ends were cut back, 6 bases at V and 2 bases at J, with 10 bases in the middle. The CDR3 totals 13 residues. Germline-derived CDR1 and CDR2 are SGHNT and YYREEE (reference sequence). CDR3 sequence (DNA): TGTGCCAGCACGGACTTTCCCACAGATACGCAGTATTTT. Translating it yields CASTDFPTDTQYF.

The chain uses TRBV18 and TRBJ1-5; tentative D call: TRBD1 (5 bases). Germline V gene lookup returns CDR1 KGHSH and CDR2 LQKENI. The CDR3 covers 13 residues. V was cut by 3 bases and J by 4 bases, with 7 bases left in between. The CDR3 here is CASSPTGNQPQHF. Here the CDR3 DNA reads TGTGCCAGCTCACCCACAGGTAATCAGCCCCAGCATTTT.

This clone was detected only once. The CDR3 DNA follows: TGCGCCAGCAGCCCTAACAGGGGAGGCACAGATACGCAGTATTTT. This encodes CASSPNRGGTDTQYF. The genes are TRBV4-1 and TRBJ2-3; 7 nucleotides align to TRBD1. Germline assignment: CDR1 MGHRA and CDR2 YSYEKL. The V segment lost 4 bases and the J segment 1 base; nucleotides outside the gene matches: 5. CDR3 length: 15 amino acids.

The chain combines TRBV27 with TRBJ2-2; weak D call: TRBD1 (6 bases). V gave up 4 bases and J gave up 1 base, with 10 bases separating them. Per the germline V gene, CDR1 is MNHEY and CDR2 is SMNVEV (reference sequence). CDR3 length equals 15 residues. Here the CDR3 reads CASSSLTGNTGELFF. Here the CDR3 DNA reads TGTGCCAGCAGTTCCTTGACAGGGAACACCGGGGAGCTGTTTTTT.

The chain carries TRBV18 and TRBJ1-2; D remains ambiguous. V was cut by 4 bases and J by 4 bases, with 10 bases left in between. This CDR3 is built from 13 residues. The germline V gene has CDR1 KGHSH and CDR2 LQKENI. Here the CDR3 DNA reads TGTGCCAGCTCACGAGAATTTACCTATGGCTACACCTTC. Amino acid sequence: CASSREFTYGYTF.

This clone was counted a few times. V is TRBV6-4 and J is TRBJ2-2, with 7 bases that match TRBD2. J lost 3 bases, V lost 2 bases, and 0 bases had no gene match. CDR1 is MRHNA and CDR2 is SNTAGT in the germline V gene. The CDR3 is made up of 14 amino acids. The CDR3 coding sequence is TGTGCCAGCAGTGACGGGGGGGACACCGGGGAGCTGTTTTTT. The encoded protein is CASSDGGDTGELFF.

The J gene is TRBJ1-2, the V gene TRBV5-1, with no clear D. The V end was cut by 0 bases, the J end by 4 bases, with 10 bases between. The length of the CDR3 is 14 residues. Germline V gives CDR1 SGHRS, CDR2 YFSETQ. DNA of the CDR3: TGCGCCAGCAGCTTGGATAGGGAGGGCTATGGCTACACCTTC. Translating it yields CASSLDREGYGYTF.

V usage is TRBV7-9 and J usage is TRBJ1-3, with 7 bases lining up with TRBD1. CDR3 length: 15 residues. The V gene's germline CDR1 is SEHNR and CDR2 FQNEAQ (reference sequence). Trimming cost V 5 bases and J 2 bases; bases outside gene matches: 6. The CDR3 DNA reads as TGTGCCAGCAGCGACCGGGACAGCACTGGAAACACCATATATTTT. Protein: CASSDRDSTGNTIYF.

Only a few counts were recorded for this clone. The V gene is TRBV9, the J gene TRBJ2-7; 11 bases line up with TRBD2. V was clipped by 2 bases and J by 0 bases; unmatched bases: 7. Per the germline V gene, CDR1 is SGDLS and CDR2 is YYNGEE. CDR3 length: 17 residues. In DNA form, the CDR3 reads TGTGCCAGCAGCGTCGGACTAGCGGGTCTTAGCTCCTACGAGCAGTACTTC. Its protein product is CASSVGLAGLSSYEQYF.

The chain joins TRBV6-1 to TRBJ1-5, with D tentatively TRBD1 (5 bases). The V gene's germline CDR1 is MNHNS and CDR2 SASEGT. The CDR3 is 14 amino acids. V was trimmed by 3 bases and J by 3 bases, leaving 9 bases between them. CDR3 sequence reads: CASSDGTHNQPQHF. The CDR3 nucleotides are TGTGCCAGCAGTGATGGGACTCACAATCAGCCCCAGCATTTT.